This entry describes one T cell receptor (beta chain). The antigen remains unidentified. The PCR ran on 60 Vbeta and 13 Jbeta primers. The table came from immunoSEQ multiplex PCR; TCRdb's copy has only in-frame clones and leaves some out. The sample includes 100,000 to 150,000 clones, approximately 72% of them seen just once. The data were obtained in a study of cytomegalovirus exposure and HLA in healthy donors. Study-wide results and caveats: Highest at DRB1 and lowest at HLA-C, TCR association rates differed among HLA loci in a later analysis.

Donors showed nominal health when sampled, although they likely had unrecorded immune exposures. This receptor was obtained from a woman between 50 and 59 years old in good health and CMV-seropositive. The sample comprised PBMCs.

The chain's CDR3 is CASSRLDRGLNYGYTF. The DNA of the CDR3 is TGCGCCAGCAGCCGATTAGACAGGGGGCTTAACTATGGCTACACCTTC. V gene TRBV4-1 combines with J gene TRBJ1-2; 10 positions agree with TRBD1. Germline-derived CDR1 and CDR2 are MGHRA and YSYEKL. Trimming at V came to 4 bases and at J to 1 base, leaving 6 bases not matched to a gene. This CDR3 comprises 16 residues.